One and the same sample provided the 11 T cell receptor beta chains below, sequenced in a study of cytomegalovirus exposure and HLA in healthy donors. In the PCR, 60 Vbeta and 13 Jbeta primers were used. Sequencing was performed with immunoSEQ multiplex PCR; in TCRdb, only in-frame clones are kept and a portion is missing. The sample holds 100,000 or so clones, 76% seen once. The material sequenced was PBMCs. Receptor source: a man aged 40-55 years in good health and CMV-seronegative.

The chain employs TRBV6-5 and TRBJ2-3; 10 bases align to TRBD2. The CDR3 is made up of 15 amino acids. V dropped 5 bases and J dropped 6; count of bases not matched to a gene: 8. Germline CDR1 is MNHEY and CDR2 is SVGAGI. The CDR3 DNA reads TGTGCCAGCAGTCCTAGCGGGGGAACTCAGGATACGCAGTATTTT. Its translation: CASSPSGGTQDTQYF.

This chain uses TRBV2 with TRBJ1-5; D gene uncertain. The CDR3 is made up of 13 amino acids. V lost 8 bases and J 1 base, leaving 9 bases between the germline ends. CDR1 is SNHLY and CDR2 is FYNNEI in the germline V gene. CDR3 in amino acids: CASQTESNQPQHF. As DNA, the CDR3 is TGTGCCAGCCAAACAGAGAGCAATCAGCCCCAGCATTTT.

The chain links TRBV5-1 to TRBJ1-4, with 11 bases that match TRBD1. The J segment lost 5 bases and the V segment lost 5 bases, leaving 8 bases of the junction unmatched. Germline CDR1 SGHRS, CDR2 YFSETQ. The CDR3 runs to 16 residues. CDR3 in DNA: TGCGCCAGCAGGCGGGGGACAGGGGGGAACAATGAAAAACTGTTTTTT. Amino acids: CASRRGTGGNNEKLFF.

The genes are TRBV5-5 and TRBJ1-3; no definite D call. With 3 bases removed from V and 0 bases from J, the gap between germline ends came to 13 bases. Germline-derived CDR1 and CDR2 are SGHKS and YYEKEE (reference sequence). The CDR3 runs 16 residues. The CDR3 is CASSSSNFDSGNTIYF. CDR3 in DNA: TGTGCCAGCAGCTCTTCCAACTTCGACTCTGGAAACACCATATATTTT. The complete variable domain, with remaining parts taken from reference TRBV5-5 and TRBJ1-3, reads DAGVTQSPTHLIKTRGQQVTLRCSPISGHKSVSWYQQVLGQGPQFIFQYYEKEERGRGNFPDRFSARQFPNYSSELNVNALLLGDSALYLCASSSSNFDSGNTIYFGEGSWLTVV.

The chain uses TRBV5-1 and TRBJ2-1; TRBD1 matches 7 bases. Germline lookup yields CDR1 SGHRS and CDR2 YFSETQ. CDR3 length: 16 amino acids. The V segment lost 1 base and the J segment 3 bases; nucleotides outside the gene matches: 7. Here the CDR3 reads CASSLLGTADYNEQFF. The CDR3 region has the DNA TGCGCCAGCAGCTTGCTGGGGACAGCCGACTACAATGAGCAGTTCTTC.

V usage is TRBV18 and J usage is TRBJ2-1; 8 bases fit TRBD1. The CDR3 is made up of 14 amino acids. The germline V gene has CDR1 KGHSH and CDR2 LQKENI. V trimming: 3 bases; J trimming: 6 bases; junction bases outside the gene matches: 4. CDR3 DNA sequence: TGTGCCAGCTCACCCTCTGGACAGGGCAATGAGCAGTTCTTC. Encoded protein: CASSPSGQGNEQFF. The full variable domain, completed using reference TRBV18 and TRBJ2-1, is NAGVMQNPRHLVRRRGQEARLRCSPMKGHSHVYWYRQLPEEGLKFMVYLQKENIIDESGMPKERFSAEFPKEGPSILRIQQVVRGDSAAYFCASSPSGQGNEQFFGPGTRLTVL.

This clone was picked up one time. The chain links TRBV5-6 to TRBJ2-5, with 8 bases that match TRBD2. With 7 bases clipped from V and 4 bases from J, the junction kept 15 bases outside the gene matches. From germline, CDR1 is SGHDT and CDR2 YYEEEE. CDR3 length: 16 amino acids. The DNA of the CDR3 is TGTGCCAGCGGACCGGTTCGGGGGGGGAAGGGAGAGACCCAGTACTTC. It yields the protein CASGPVRGGKGETQYF.

The V and J genes are TRBV5-1 and TRBJ1-4; D might be TRBD1 (6 bases). Per the germline V gene, CDR1 is SGHRS and CDR2 is YFSETQ. This CDR3 has 13 amino acids. V was clipped by 4 bases and J by 13 bases, with 17 bases between them. The CDR3 protein is CASSMTTTQGLFF. Here the CDR3 DNA reads TGCGCCAGCAGCATGACTACCACACAGGGACTGTTTTTT.

Comment on this clone: Germline and junction disagree at one end, which may indicate a read error. The CDR3 protein is CASSQDSSGGREQCF. CDR3 bases: TGTGCCAGCAGCCAAGATTCGAGCGGGGGGCGCGAGCAGTGCTTC. The chain is built from TRBV14 and TRBJ2-7; TRBD2 matches 9 bases. The CDR3 covers 15 residues. The germline V gene has CDR1 SGHDN and CDR2 FVKESK.

In this sample, this clone turned up once. CDR3 sequence: CASSLDGASGGRYEQFF. In DNA form, the CDR3 reads TGTGCCAGCAGCTTAGACGGGGCTAGCGGGGGGAGGTATGAGCAGTTCTTC. V is TRBV11-1 and J is TRBJ2-1, with 11 bases aligning to TRBD2. Germline assignment: CDR1 SGHAT and CDR2 FQDESV (reference sequence). The CDR3 is 17 residues long. With 1 base clipped from V and 8 bases from J, the junction kept 10 bases outside the gene matches.

The chain recombines TRBV11-3 with TRBJ1-6; no reliable D call. Per the germline V gene, CDR1 is SGHNT and CDR2 is YENEEA. Between the trimmed V and J ends, which lost 3 bases and 6 bases, there was a span of 6 bases. The length of the CDR3 is 13 residues. CDR3 DNA sequence: TGTGCCAGCAGCTTGAGCCCTAATTCACCCCTCCACTTT. Translated, it gives CASSLSPNSPLHF.